What follows are 6 T cell receptor beta chains derived from one specimen sequenced in a study of T-cell reconstitution after alpha-beta-depleted transplantation in children. The authors prepared the TCRbeta library with unique molecular identifiers. TCRdb re-derived calls from the PCR reads in MiXCR, one entry per CDR3 protein. The sample has around 300,000 distinct CDR3 sequences; over 20% are singletons. Sequences were derived from PBMCs, mostly from graft donor cells, sampled 180 days after TCRalphabeta/CD19-depleted stem cell transplant. Receptor source: a male patient under 18 who had a stem cell transplant for acute lymphoblastic leukemia, so the T cells may come from the graft donor.

This clonotype turned up a few times. The rearrangement joins TRBV20-1 to TRBJ1-3; D unclear. The V gene lost 1 base and the J gene lost 0 bases, with 4 bases spanning the gap. There are 13 residues in the CDR3. The germline V gene has CDR1 DFQATT and CDR2 SNEGSKA (reference sequence). CDR3 in amino acids: CSARVISGNTIYF. As DNA, the CDR3 is TGCAGTGCTAGAGTTATCTCTGGAAACACCATATATTTT.

The V and J genes are TRBV3-1 and TRBJ2-2, with D tentatively TRBD2 (5 bases). Germline V lookup: CDR1 LGHDT, CDR2 YNNKEL (reference sequence). The CDR3 runs 17 residues. V lost 0 bases and J lost 1, with 12 bases in between. The CDR3 sequence: CASSQEWRALNTGELFF. CDR3 in DNA: TGTGCCAGCAGCCAAGAGTGGCGGGCCCTGAACACCGGGGAGCTGTTTTTT.

Points on this clonotype: One end of the junction is discordant with germline, which a read error may explain. The chain combines TRBV4-2 with TRBJ2-7; TRBD2 agrees at 12 bases. The V gene's germline CDR1 is LGHNA and CDR2 YNFKEQ. CDR3 length equals 17 residues. The CDR3 spells CASSGTSGYMSSYEHYF. The CDR3 DNA is TGTGCCAGCAGCGGGACTAGCGGGTATATGAGCTCCTACGAGCATTACTTC.

This clonotype was recorded a few times. The rearrangement joins TRBV5-1 to TRBJ1-2, with 9 bases that match TRBD1. V lost 4 bases, J lost 6 bases, and 7 bases stayed unmatched. Per the germline V gene, CDR1 is SGHRS and CDR2 is YFSETQ. CDR3 size: 14 residues. CDR3 DNA sequence: TGCGCCAGCAGCATGGACAGGGGTGTAGATGGCTACACCTTC. It translates to CASSMDRGVDGYTF. Filled out from reference TRBV5-1 and TRBJ1-2, the complete variable domain reads KAGVTQTPRYLIKTRGQQVTLSCSPISGHRSVSWYQQTPGQGLQFLFEYFSETQRNKGNFPGRFSGRQFSNSRSEMNVSTLELGDSALYLCASSMDRGVDGYTFGSGTRLTVV.

This clonotype was found a few times. J is TRBJ2-3 and V is TRBV27, with a weak D call TRBD1 (5 bases). CDR1 is MNHEY and CDR2 is SMNVEV in the germline V gene (reference sequence). V was cut by 8 bases and J by 3 bases, with 9 bases left in between. This CDR3 spans 12 amino acids. The CDR3 loop is CASRAGTDTQYF. For the CDR3, the DNA is TGTGCCAGCCGGGCAGGGACAGATACGCAGTATTTT.

There are a few counts of this clonotype. The CDR3 protein is CATRGQGANTEAFF. CDR3 coding DNA: TGTGCCACCAGAGGACAGGGGGCGAACACTGAAGCTTTCTTT. The chain is built from TRBV24-1 and TRBJ1-1, with TRBD1 matching over 11 bases. J lost 1 base, V lost 7 bases, and 1 base had no gene match. The CDR3 is made up of 14 amino acids. Looked up from germline, CDR1 is KGHDR and CDR2 is SFDVKD.